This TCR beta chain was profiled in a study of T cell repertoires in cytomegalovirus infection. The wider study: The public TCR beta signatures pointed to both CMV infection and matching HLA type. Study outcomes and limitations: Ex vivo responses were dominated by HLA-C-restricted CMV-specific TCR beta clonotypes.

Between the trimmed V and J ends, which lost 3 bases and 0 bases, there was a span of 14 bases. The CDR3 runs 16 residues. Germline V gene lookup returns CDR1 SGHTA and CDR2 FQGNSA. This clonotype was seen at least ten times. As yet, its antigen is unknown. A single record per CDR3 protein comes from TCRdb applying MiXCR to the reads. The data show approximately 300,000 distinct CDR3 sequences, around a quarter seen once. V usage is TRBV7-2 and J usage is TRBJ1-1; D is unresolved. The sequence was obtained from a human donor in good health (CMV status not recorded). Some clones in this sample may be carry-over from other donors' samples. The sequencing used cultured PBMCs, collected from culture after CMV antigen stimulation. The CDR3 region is CASSFGSSLMNTEAFF. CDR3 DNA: TGTGCCAGCAGCTTCGGGTCAAGCTTAATGAACACTGAAGCTTTCTTT.